The 17 T cell receptor beta chains below come from one sample, sequenced in a study of identical twins. Each CDR3 protein gets one entry after TCRdb re-called the 5' RACE reads with MiXCR. The sample lists fewer than 550,000 distinct CDR3 sequences, 13% to 15% occurring once. The same data also went into a second study, on yellow fever vaccine responses in identical twins.

The sample was CD4+ T cells sorted from blood. The receptors here all came from a woman under 30 in good health.

This clonotype occurred a few times. The V gene is TRBV18, the J gene TRBJ1-6, with a tentative D call TRBD1 (6 bases). The CDR3 is made up of 16 amino acids. CDR1 is KGHSH, CDR2 LQKENI, per germline. Trimming removed 0 bases at V and 7 bases at J, with 13 bases between. This CDR3 reads CASSPPRGQGNSPLHF. The CDR3 DNA reads TGTGCCAGCTCACCACCGCGGGGGCAGGGAAATTCACCCCTCCACTTT.

The V and J genes are TRBV20-1 and TRBJ2-1, with 8 nucleotides matching TRBD2. V lost 6 bases to trimming and J lost 3 bases; unmatched junction nucleotides: 7. The germline V gene encodes CDR1 DFQATT and CDR2 SNEGSKA (reference sequence). The CDR3 consists of 14 residues. The DNA for the CDR3 is TGCAGTGCAGCAATAGCGGGGCGCTACAATGAGCAGTTCTTC. Protein product: CSAAIAGRYNEQFF.

This clonotype was counted only a few times. The chain is built from TRBV28 and TRBJ1-1, with 10 nucleotides matching TRBD1. This CDR3 contains 14 residues. Germline loops: CDR1 MDHEN, CDR2 SYDVKM. The junction had 9 bases not matched to a gene; V was cut back by 10 bases and J by 4 bases. Here the CDR3 DNA reads TGTGCCATCGAGACAGGGGGCTCCCCCACTGAAGCTTTCTTT. Translation: CAIETGGSPTEAFF.

This clonotype was observed a few times. The gene calls are TRBV24-1 and TRBJ1-5; D is unclear. Germline V CDR1 and CDR2: KGHDR, SFDVKD. Trimming stripped 3 bases from V and 8 bases from J, with 16 bases between. The CDR3 contains 15 residues. CDR3 sequence (DNA): TGTGCCACCAGTGATACCGGGTCTTCCTCCGAGCCCCAGCATTTT. Protein product: CATSDTGSSSEPQHF.

In its sample, this clonotype was seen a few times. This rearrangement joins TRBV9 to TRBJ2-2; D possibly uses TRBD1 or TRBD2 (5 bases each). Trimming cost V 2 bases and J 4 bases, with 12 bases left between them. The CDR3 length is 15 residues. Germline V gene data show CDR1 as SGDLS and CDR2 as YYNGEE. The CDR3 sequence is CASSVSGTVTGELFF. The CDR3 bases are TGTGCCAGCAGCGTGTCAGGGACCGTCACCGGGGAGCTGTTTTTT.

This clonotype was seen a few times. V gene TRBV6-2 or TRBV6-3 combines with J gene TRBJ1-5, with TRBD1 as a possible D gene (6 bases). Trimming took 7 bases from V and 7 from J, leaving 20 bases between them. Germline V gene lookup returns CDR1 MNHEY and CDR2 SVGEGT. The CDR3 is 15 amino acids. The CDR3: CASTTSRGLGQPQHF. In DNA form, the CDR3 reads TGTGCCAGCACCACATCCCGGGGGCTAGGACAGCCCCAGCATTTT.

There are many counts of this clonotype. The chain uses TRBV7-2 and TRBJ2-2; weak D call: TRBD1 (5 bases). V was trimmed by 5 bases and J by 4 bases, leaving 14 bases between them. CDR3 length: 15 residues. Per germline, CDR1 SGHTA and CDR2 FQGNSA. CDR3 nucleotide sequence: TGTGCCAGCAGCCCGCAGGGAATGGGCACCGGGGAGCTGTTTTTT. Protein product: CASSPQGMGTGELFF.

This clonotype was counted a few times. The rearrangement uses TRBV3-1 and TRBJ1-2; a weak D match, TRBD1 (6 bases). In germline, CDR1 is LGHDT, CDR2 YNNKEL (reference sequence). The CDR3 totals 14 residues. The germline V and J ends were trimmed by 4 bases and 3 bases, with 12 bases remaining between them. The DNA for the CDR3 is TGTGCCAGCAGCCTCGGGGGGGGGCACTATGGCTACACCTTC. Translating it yields CASSLGGGHYGYTF.

This clonotype has a handful of counts. The chain recombines TRBV20-1 with TRBJ2-1; 12 nucleotides agree with TRBD2. Trimming at V came to 0 bases and at J to 7 bases, leaving 7 bases not matched to a gene. The CDR3 is made up of 16 amino acids. The germline V gene has CDR1 DFQATT and CDR2 SNEGSKA (reference sequence). CDR3 sequence (DNA): TGCAGTGCTAGAGAGCTAGCGGGGGGGTACGGGAATGAGCAGTTCTTC. Its protein product is CSARELAGGYGNEQFF.

This clonotype was detected a few times. This rearrangement joins TRBV6-1 to TRBJ1-4, with 7 nucleotides matching TRBD1. This CDR3 is built from 12 residues. V lost 10 bases to trimming and J lost 3 bases; unmatched junction nucleotides: 2. Germline CDR1 is MNHNS and CDR2 is SASEGT. CDR3 protein: CATGTANEKLFF. In nucleotides, the CDR3 is TGTGCCACCGGGACAGCTAATGAAAAACTGTTTTTT.

This clonotype showed up just a few times. CDR3 protein: CASSLNPGQGSGEQYF. The CDR3 DNA follows: TGCGCCAGCAGCTTGAATCCGGGACAGGGGTCGGGTGAGCAGTACTTC. This chain uses TRBV5-1 with TRBJ2-7, with 10 bases matching TRBD1. The CDR3 is 16 residues long. Losses at the gene ends were 1 base for V and 7 bases for J; bases not matched to a gene: 11. The germline gives CDR1 SGHRS, CDR2 YFSETQ.

The V gene is TRBV10-2, the J gene TRBJ2-1, with TRBD2 as a possible D gene (5 bases). The CDR3 length is 14 residues. V dropped 7 bases and J dropped 6 bases, with 16 bases sitting between them. CDR1 is WSHSY, CDR2 SAAADI, per germline. CDR3 sequence (DNA): TGCGCCAGCACCGTAGCGAGAGCCCCCAATGAGCAGTTCTTC. As protein: CASTVARAPNEQFF.

This clonotype was counted a few times. The V gene is TRBV20-1, the J gene TRBJ2-1, with 9 bases fitting TRBD2. The CDR3 is 16 amino acids. Trimming removed 6 bases from V and 3 bases from J; junction bases left unmatched: 12. The germline V gene has CDR1 DFQATT and CDR2 SNEGSKA (reference sequence). In DNA form, the CDR3 reads TGCAGTGCCCCATCAGCGGCGGGGGGGATCTACAATGAGCAGTTCTTC. Residues: CSAPSAAGGIYNEQFF.

The rearrangement uses TRBV10-3 and TRBJ2-3; the D gene is possibly TRBD1 (5 bases). The CDR3 spans 18 residues. V lost 3 bases, J lost 7 bases, and 26 bases lay in between. CDR1 is ENHRY, CDR2 SYGVKD, per germline. CDR3 DNA: TGTGCCATCAGTGATCAAAGACCCGATAGACAGCCTCCTAATACGCAGTATTTT. Encoded protein: CAISDQRPDRQPPNTQYF.

In its sample, this clonotype was seen a few times. The J gene is TRBJ2-3, the V gene TRBV29-1; maybe TRBD1 (5 bases). The CDR3 has 14 amino acids. Trimming stripped 7 bases from V and 0 bases from J, with 14 bases between. Germline V lookup: CDR1 SQVTM, CDR2 ANQGSEA. CDR3 region: CSAQGLSSTDTQYF. The CDR3, as DNA: TGCAGCGCCCAGGGCCTCTCTAGCACAGATACGCAGTATTTT.

The V gene is TRBV10-3, the J gene TRBJ1-1, with unresolved D. The CDR3 extends over 15 amino acids. CDR1 is ENHRY, CDR2 SYGVKD, per germline. V shed 0 bases and J shed 2 bases, with 10 bases lying between them. The DNA for the CDR3 is TGTGCCATCAGTGAGTCAAGGTTCCCTAACACTGAAGCTTTCTTT. Translating gives CAISESRFPNTEAFF.

The chain recombines TRBV28 with TRBJ2-3; 12 bases are shared with TRBD2. This CDR3 region has 14 residues. With 5 bases clipped from V and 7 bases from J, the junction kept 4 bases outside the gene matches. Germline V CDR1 and CDR2: MDHEN, SYDVKM. CDR3 region: CASSRTSGVYTQYF. The CDR3 nucleotides are TGTGCCAGCAGTAGGACTAGCGGGGTCTATACGCAGTATTTT.